A single sample is the source of the 14 T cell receptor beta chains below, sequenced in a study of T-cell memory formation after mild COVID-19. TCRdb re-derived calls from the 5' RACE reads in MiXCR, one entry per CDR3 protein. Here the sample spans about 180,000 distinct CDR3 sequences, about a fifth being singletons. The sample comprised PBMCs or a T cell subset sorted from them (not recorded which). These receptors were taken from a man younger than 35 who had mild COVID-19 (a few samples of this study predate the infection). Cell type and time point are not known.

J is TRBJ2-3 and V is TRBV4-1; tentatively, D is TRBD1 (6 bases). V shed 4 bases and J shed 3 bases, with 14 bases lying between them. Germline values: CDR1 MGHRA, CDR2 YSYEKL. The CDR3 totals 15 residues. The CDR3: CASSRTRDTTDTQYF. The CDR3 nucleotides are TGCGCCAGCAGCCGGACACGGGACACGACAGATACGCAGTATTTT.

The chain combines TRBV19 with TRBJ2-1, with 8 positions matching TRBD1. With V trimmed by 4 bases and J by 1 base, 6 bases remained unmatched. The length of the CDR3 is 16 residues. Germline CDR1 reads LNHDA; CDR2 reads SQIVND (reference sequence). The CDR3 sequence: CASSRDGQGSYNEQFF. CDR3 in DNA: TGTGCCAGTAGTAGGGACGGACAGGGTTCCTACAATGAGCAGTTCTTC.

V gene TRBV5-1 combines with J gene TRBJ2-5; D is undetermined. The CDR3 is made up of 16 amino acids. Trimming cost V 5 bases and J 1 base, with 18 bases left between them. Germline V gene lookup returns CDR1 SGHRS and CDR2 YFSETQ. CDR3 protein: CASRTSPNVPQETQYF. CDR3 in DNA: TGCGCCAGCAGAACGTCTCCCAACGTCCCCCAAGAGACCCAGTACTTC.

The V and J genes are TRBV24-1 and TRBJ2-2; the D gene could be TRBD1 or TRBD2 (5 bases each). V dropped 3 bases and J dropped 4 bases, with 11 bases sitting between them. Germline assignment: CDR1 KGHDR and CDR2 SFDVKD. This CDR3 spans 15 amino acids. The CDR3 DNA reads TGTGCCACCAGTGATAGGTGGGACGGCACCGGGGAGCTGTTTTTT. Protein product: CATSDRWDGTGELFF.

A few counts support this clonotype. The chain has TRBV5-1 and TRBJ1-4; D gene uncertain. The CDR3 covers 14 residues. The ends were cut back, 0 bases at V and 8 bases at J, with 11 bases in the middle. Germline V gene sequence: CDR1 SGHRS, CDR2 YFSETQ. CDR3 DNA sequence: TGCGCCAGCAGCTTGGCGGGAATTGGAGAAAAACTGTTTTTT. As protein: CASSLAGIGEKLFF.

This clonotype has more than one count but fewer than ten. This rearrangement joins TRBV12-3 or TRBV12-4 to TRBJ2-3; 8 bases line up with TRBD2. There are 17 residues in the CDR3. V trimming: 4 bases; J trimming: 0 bases; junction bases outside the gene matches: 9. DNA of the CDR3: TGTGCCAGCAGTTCACCCTCGCGGGGGGCCAGCACAGATACGCAGTATTTT. Amino acid sequence: CASSSPSRGASTDTQYF.

In this sample, this clonotype turned up a few times. The chain is built from TRBV11-2 and TRBJ2-3; D perhaps matches TRBD1 (6 bases). The V end lost 8 bases, the J end lost 3 bases, and 21 bases lay between the germline ends. The CDR3 is 16 amino acids. CDR1 is SGHAT, CDR2 FQNNGV, per germline. CDR3 sequence (DNA): TGTGCCAGCGCTGGCGTGGGGGCGCGGAGGACAGATACGCAGTATTTT. Translation: CASAGVGARRTDTQYF.

This clonotype was found a few times. The gene calls are TRBV4-3 and TRBJ2-1, with 7 bases that match TRBD2. V was clipped by 2 bases and J by 12 bases; unmatched bases: 10. This CDR3 contains 14 residues. Germline V gives CDR1 LGHNA, CDR2 YSLEER. This CDR3 is CASSQTMGGYSQFF. The CDR3, as DNA: TGCGCCAGCAGCCAAACGATGGGGGGGTACTCGCAGTTCTTC.

This clonotype has only a few counts. This chain connects TRBV20-1 to TRBJ2-7, with 7 bases that match TRBD1. The ends lost 4 bases at V and 4 bases at J; junction bases unmatched: 7. Per germline, CDR1 DFQATT and CDR2 SNEGSKA (reference sequence). This CDR3 region has 13 residues. The CDR3 bases are TGCAGTGCTACCCAGACAGGGCTTTACGAGCAGTACTTC. It translates to CSATQTGLYEQYF.

This clonotype was seen a few times. The genes are TRBV20-1 and TRBJ2-6, with TRBD2 matching over 8 bases. With 3 bases clipped from V and 0 bases from J, the junction kept 10 bases outside the gene matches. This CDR3 comprises 18 residues. Germline lookup yields CDR1 DFQATT and CDR2 SNEGSKA (reference sequence). CDR3 protein: CSASPRLSGSSGANVLTF. CDR3 bases: TGCAGTGCTAGCCCAAGACTAAGCGGGAGCTCTGGGGCCAACGTCCTGACTTTC.

In nucleotides, the CDR3 is TGCAGCGTTGATACGAAGCTTAGAGTAGGGTCCCAGTACTTC. It codes for CSVDTKLRVGSQYF. The V and J genes are TRBV29-1 and TRBJ2-5; D call uncertain. Germline V gene data show CDR1 as SQVTM and CDR2 as ANQGSEA. The CDR3 extends over 14 amino acids. V shed 3 bases and J shed 9 bases, with 20 bases lying between them.

This clonotype was picked up a small number of times. V gene TRBV2 combines with J gene TRBJ1-2; D not resolved. The CDR3 is made up of 12 amino acids. Germline CDR1 SNHLY, CDR2 FYNNEI. The V and J ends lost 4 bases and 5 bases respectively, with 8 bases between them. The CDR3 protein is CASSGTEYGYTF. The CDR3 coding sequence is TGTGCCAGCAGTGGGACCGAGTATGGCTACACCTTC.

This clonotype was seen more than once but under ten times. This chain connects TRBV9 to TRBJ2-3, with 11 bases that match TRBD1. Germline loops: CDR1 SGDLS, CDR2 YYNGEE. The CDR3 length is 15 residues. V shed 3 bases and J 6 bases; nucleotides not matched to a gene: 6. CDR3 sequence (DNA): TGTGCCAGCAGCGAGGGACAGGGGGAGGTGGATACGCAGTATTTT. It yields the protein CASSEGQGEVDTQYF.

The V and J genes are TRBV6-6 and TRBJ2-7; the match to TRBD2 covers 11 bases. The junction had 5 bases not matched to a gene; V was cut back by 5 bases and J by 5 bases. The CDR3 has 14 residues. Germline V gene sequence: CDR1 MNHNY, CDR2 SVGAGI (reference sequence). The CDR3: CASSPRGLADEQYF. CDR3 in DNA: TGTGCCAGCAGTCCTCGGGGACTAGCGGACGAGCAGTACTTC.